Each of the 30 T cell receptor beta chains below was sequenced from the same sample in a study of cytomegalovirus exposure and HLA in healthy donors. The PCR made use of 60 Vbeta and 13 Jbeta primers. The repertoire was sequenced with immunoSEQ multiplex PCR; TCRdb's copy has only in-frame clones and lacks some. The data hold 120,000 or so clones, with 75% to 85% observed a single time. The source material was PBMCs. The receptors originated from a man under 40 in good health and CMV-seropositive.

This chain links TRBV27 with TRBJ1-5; TRBD1 is a possible D gene (6 bases). CDR1 is MNHEY, CDR2 SMNVEV, per germline (reference sequence). The V end was cut by 1 base, the J end by 5 bases, with 21 bases between. The CDR3 runs 18 residues. Here the CDR3 reads CASSLLSRGRGSHQPQHF. The CDR3, as DNA: TGTGCCAGCAGTTTATTATCACGAGGCAGGGGATCTCATCAGCCCCAGCATTTT.

The gene calls are TRBV28 and TRBJ1-5; TRBD1 matches at 7 bases. Trimming took 3 bases from V and 7 from J; bases not matched to a gene: 6. This CDR3 region has 14 residues. Germline V gene lookup returns CDR1 MDHEN and CDR2 SYDVKM. CDR3 sequence: CASSLVQGEQPQHF. In nucleotides, the CDR3 is TGTGCCAGCAGTTTGGTCCAGGGGGAGCAGCCCCAGCATTTT.

The chain is built from TRBV21-1 and TRBJ1-1; TRBD1 is taken as the D call from the table, unchecked against the DNA. TRBV21-1 is a documented pseudogene. This CDR3 region has 12 residues. CDR3 sequence reads: CASIFIQGKAFF. The CDR3 DNA reads TGTGCCAGCATCTTCATCCAGGGTAAAGCTTTCTTT.

The rearrangement uses TRBV11-2 and TRBJ1-1; 9 bases line up with TRBD1. The CDR3 runs to 16 residues. Trimming removed 6 bases from V and 6 bases from J; junction bases left unmatched: 14. CDR1 and CDR2 (germline): SGHAT, FQNNGV. The chain's CDR3 is CASRHGTGQSPSEAFF. The CDR3 region has the DNA TGTGCCAGCAGGCATGGGACAGGGCAATCCCCCTCTGAAGCTTTCTTT.

The J gene is TRBJ1-1, the V gene TRBV27, with D maybe TRBD1 (5 bases). CDR3 length: 15 amino acids. The V end was cut by 0 bases, the J end by 0 bases, with 8 bases between. Germline CDR1 reads MNHEY; CDR2 reads SMNVEV (reference sequence). The CDR3, as DNA: TGTGCCAGCAGTTTATCCGGGGGATTGAACACTGAAGCTTTCTTT. It specifies CASSLSGGLNTEAFF.

V usage is TRBV27 and J usage is TRBJ1-2; D may be TRBD1 (6 bases). In germline, CDR1 is MNHEY, CDR2 SMNVEV (reference sequence). There are 16 residues in the CDR3. Trimming pared 1 base from V and 3 bases from J, leaving 15 bases between. The CDR3 region has the DNA TGTGCCAGCAGTTTATATAGCACAGGGATCTACTATGGCTACACCTTC. Translated: CASSLYSTGIYYGYTF.

This chain joins TRBV4-1 and TRBJ1-1; 8 positions match TRBD1. Trimming at V came to 3 bases and at J to 4 bases, leaving 4 bases not matched to a gene. The CDR3 totals 14 residues. Germline V lookup: CDR1 MGHRA, CDR2 YSYEKL. This chain's CDR3 is CASSHRQGSTEAFF. As DNA, the CDR3 is TGCGCCAGCAGCCATAGACAGGGGAGCACTGAAGCTTTCTTT.

This clone was found a few times. The chain carries TRBV5-5 and TRBJ1-4; D call uncertain. The CDR3 is 16 residues long. Trimming stripped 0 bases from V and 9 bases from J, with 18 bases between. CDR1 and CDR2 (germline): SGHKS, YYEKEE (reference sequence). CDR3 region: CASSLGHGMGFQKLFF. The CDR3 DNA is TGTGCCAGCAGCTTGGGGCACGGGATGGGATTTCAAAAACTGTTTTTT.

V is TRBV25-1 and J is TRBJ1-1, with D unclear. Trimming removed 6 bases at V and 0 bases at J, with 5 bases between. The CDR3 spans 12 residues. CDR1 and CDR2 (germline): MGHDK, SYGVNS. CDR3 region: CASRRMNTEAFF. As DNA, the CDR3 is TGTGCCAGCAGGAGAATGAACACTGAAGCTTTCTTT.

The chain uses TRBV7-3 and TRBJ2-5, with D possibly matching TRBD2 (6 bases). This CDR3 is built from 13 residues. CDR1 is SGHTA, CDR2 FQGTGA, per germline. V lost 3 bases to trimming and J lost 4 bases, with 9 bases between them. DNA of the CDR3: TGTGCCAGCAGCTTGGGACTGGGAGAGACCCAGTACTTC. Its protein product is CASSLGLGETQYF.

For the CDR3, the DNA is TGTGCCAGCAGTTACTCGCGGTCGAGCACTGAAGCTTTCTTT. As protein: CASSYSRSSTEAFF. V and J are TRBV6-5 and TRBJ1-1; D gene uncertain. Germline V lookup: CDR1 MNHEY, CDR2 SVGAGI. The CDR3 loop spans 14 amino acids. V was cut by 0 bases and J by 4 bases, with 9 bases left in between.

The rearrangement uses TRBV27 and TRBJ2-7; 12 bases agree with TRBD2. Germline CDR1 reads MNHEY; CDR2 reads SMNVEV (reference sequence). This CDR3 contains 16 residues. Trimming removed 5 bases from V and 4 bases from J; junction bases left unmatched: 9. In DNA form, the CDR3 reads TGTGCCAGCAGTCTTGGACTAGCGGGGAGATTGTACGAGCAGTACTTC. Residues: CASSLGLAGRLYEQYF.

The count of this clone is one. The genes are TRBV5-4 and TRBJ2-6, with D possibly TRBD2 on 6 matching bases. Trimming cost V 4 bases and J 6 bases, with 14 bases left between them. The CDR3 sequence is 15 residues long. Germline lookup yields CDR1 SGHNT and CDR2 YYREEE (reference sequence). CDR3 DNA: TGTGCCAGCAGCCGTCGGGGGTACGAGGCCAACGTCCTGACTTTC. It yields the protein CASSRRGYEANVLTF. Combining the CDR3 with reference TRBV5-4 and TRBJ2-6 gives the whole variable domain ETGVTQSPTHLIKTRGQQVTLRCSSQSGHNTVSWYQQALGQGPQFIFQYYREEENGRGNFPPRFSGLQFPNYSSELNVNALELDDSALYLCASSRRGYEANVLTFGAGSRLTVL.

This chain links TRBV4-1 with TRBJ2-5, with TRBD2 matching over 10 bases. This CDR3 spans 18 amino acids. The germline V gene has CDR1 MGHRA and CDR2 YSYEKL. V was clipped by 3 bases and J by 4 bases; unmatched bases: 14. In nucleotides, the CDR3 is TGCGCCAGCAGCCAGGTTCTCCGCATAGCGGGGGGCGGAGAGACCCAGTACTTC. It is translated as CASSQVLRIAGGGETQYF.

J is TRBJ2-2 and V is TRBV2, with a possible D match to TRBD2 (5 bases). CDR3 length equals 16 residues. V was shortened by 4 bases and J by 0 bases, with 12 bases between the two germline ends. Per germline, CDR1 SNHLY and CDR2 FYNNEI. CDR3 bases: TGTGCCAGCAGTGTTCGGACTGTAGCGAACACCGGGGAGCTGTTTTTT. This translates into CASSVRTVANTGELFF.

The rearrangement uses TRBV7-9 and TRBJ2-2; the match to TRBD1 covers 7 bases. J was trimmed by 3 bases and V by 0 bases; bases with no gene match: 7. The CDR3 has 17 amino acids. Germline V lookup: CDR1 SEHNR, CDR2 FQNEAQ (reference sequence). The chain's CDR3 is CASSLAQTGKDTGELFF. CDR3 nucleotides: TGTGCCAGCAGCTTAGCGCAGACAGGGAAGGACACCGGGGAGCTGTTTTTT.

The genes are TRBV5-1 and TRBJ2-7; the match to TRBD1 covers 7 bases. The V gene end was trimmed by 5 bases and the J gene end by 2 bases; junction bases not matched to a gene: 4. This CDR3 has 13 residues. The V gene's germline CDR1 is SGHRS and CDR2 YFSETQ. The DNA of the CDR3 is TGCGCCAGCAGTAGACAGGGACCCTACGAGCAGTACTTC. Its protein product is CASSRQGPYEQYF.

The chain links TRBV13 to TRBJ2-5, with 8 bases aligning to TRBD1. The better agreement between TRBJ2-7 and the DNA end casts doubt on the J call. CDR3 length equals 18 residues. Germline loops: CDR1 PRHDT, CDR2 FYEKMQ (reference sequence). The CDR3 DNA reads as TGTGCCAGCAGCTCAGGGACAGGCCAAAGCTTCCTTCACTACGAGCAGTACTTC. It specifies CASSSGTGQSFLHYEQYF.

This chain connects TRBV30 to TRBJ1-1; D is unclear. This CDR3 contains 15 residues. V was pared by 2 bases and J by 2 bases, with 15 bases between. Germline V lookup: CDR1 GTSNPN, CDR2 SVGIG (reference sequence). The CDR3 spells CAWSTYTGLNTEAFF. In nucleotides, the CDR3 is TGTGCCTGGAGTACCTATACGGGGTTAAACACTGAAGCTTTCTTT.

This clone appeared many times. The CDR3 DNA sequence: TGTGCCAGCACCGGGACAGGGGGCTATAATTCACCCCTCCACTTT. It specifies CASTGTGGYNSPLHF. V gene TRBV5-6 combines with J gene TRBJ1-6, with 11 bases aligning to TRBD1. V trimming: 6 bases; J trimming: 3 bases; junction bases outside the gene matches: 2. This CDR3 comprises 15 residues. CDR1 is SGHDT, CDR2 YYEEEE, per germline.

The table lists this clone with a few counts. The chain is built from TRBV7-9 and TRBJ2-2, with 8 bases that match TRBD1. This CDR3 has 15 amino acids. V trimming: 6 bases; J trimming: 7 bases; junction bases outside the gene matches: 10. Per germline, CDR1 SEHNR and CDR2 FQNEAQ (reference sequence). The CDR3 coding sequence is TGTGCCAGCAGGGATAAGACAGGGGACGGCGGGGAGCTGTTTTTT. As protein: CASRDKTGDGGELFF.

V gene TRBV5-1 combines with J gene TRBJ1-3; D might be TRBD1 (5 bases). With 0 bases removed from V and 0 bases from J, the gap between germline ends came to 10 bases. The germline CDR1 and CDR2 sequences are SGHRS and YFSETQ. CDR3 length: 16 amino acids. The CDR3 DNA reads as TGCGCCAGCAGCTTGGCGGGGGACCTCTCTGGAAACACCATATATTTT. Protein sequence: CASSLAGDLSGNTIYF.

V usage is TRBV7-8 and J usage is TRBJ2-6; the match to TRBD1 covers 7 bases. Germline V lookup: CDR1 SGHVS, CDR2 FQNEAQ. V dropped 1 base and J dropped 2; count of bases not matched to a gene: 17. CDR3 size: 21 residues. In DNA form, the CDR3 reads TGTGCCAGCAGCTTAGGCCGGAAGGGGGCCAAGGATAGAGCTGGGGCCAACGTCCTGACTTTC. This codes for CASSLGRKGAKDRAGANVLTF.

The CDR3: CASSLSRGALAGELFF. CDR3 DNA sequence: TGCGCCAGCAGCTTGTCCCGGGGGGCCCTGGCCGGGGAGCTGTTTTTT. V gene TRBV5-1 combines with J gene TRBJ2-2, with D maybe TRBD2 (7 bases). V lost 1 base and J 6 bases, leaving 16 bases between the germline ends. Germline values: CDR1 SGHRS, CDR2 YFSETQ. CDR3 size: 16 residues.

The chain is built from TRBV13 and TRBJ2-5, with 15 bases matching TRBD2. Germline CDR1 PRHDT, CDR2 FYEKMQ (reference sequence). With V trimmed by 3 bases and J by 0 bases, 5 bases remained unmatched. The CDR3 consists of 18 residues. The CDR3 region has the DNA TGTGCCAGCAGCTTGGGGACTAGCGGGGGGTCGTACCAAGAGACCCAGTACTTC. It is translated as CASSLGTSGGSYQETQYF.

V and J are TRBV18 and TRBJ1-3; D possibly corresponds to TRBD1 (5 bases). Trimming took 3 bases from V and 5 from J, leaving 11 bases between them. Germline values: CDR1 KGHSH, CDR2 LQKENI. The CDR3 loop spans 14 amino acids. For the CDR3, the DNA is TGTGCCAGCTCACCTCCGACAGCCAGAAACACCATATATTTT. Translating gives CASSPPTARNTIYF. The full variable domain, with the rest looked up from reference TRBV18 and TRBJ1-3, is NAGVMQNPRHLVRRRGQEARLRCSPMKGHSHVYWYRQLPEEGLKFMVYLQKENIIDESGMPKERFSAEFPKEGPSILRIQQVVRGDSAAYFCASSPPTARNTIYFGEGSWLTVV.

J is TRBJ1-1 and V is TRBV27, with D maybe TRBD1 (6 bases). This CDR3 spans 12 amino acids. The V gene's germline CDR1 is MNHEY and CDR2 SMNVEV (reference sequence). The ends were cut back, 10 bases at V and 2 bases at J, with 11 bases in the middle. In nucleotides, the CDR3 is TGTGCCACAGGACAGTTAAACACTGAAGCTTTCTTT. Translating it yields CATGQLNTEAFF.

As to this clone: One end of the junction is discordant with germline, which a read error may explain. The V and J genes are TRBV7-9 and TRBJ1-2; possible D gene TRBD1, 5 bases. The CDR3 sequence is 15 residues long. CDR1 SEHNR and CDR2 FQNEAQ come from the germline V gene (reference sequence). The CDR3 region is CSSSPLEDGEGGYTF. As DNA, the CDR3 is TGTTCCAGCAGCCCCCTGGAGGATGGGGAGGGGGGCTACACCTTC.

The gene calls are TRBV7-2 and TRBJ2-5; no clear D. The J call may be faulty, since TRBJ2-7 better matches the DNA end. The CDR3 runs 13 residues. Germline V gene sequence: CDR1 SGHTA, CDR2 FQGNSA. For the CDR3, the DNA is TGTGCCAGCAGCTTAGAGTCTGTCTACGAGCAGTACTTC. The encoded protein is CASSLESVYEQYF.

The chain joins TRBV21-1 to TRBJ2-7; the table's D call TRBD1 went unverified against the DNA. TRBV21-1 is shown as a pseudogene. The CDR3 has 16 residues. CDR3 coding DNA: TGTGCCAGCAGCCCTTTCATGGGACAGGGTTGCCACGAGCAGTACTTC. It encodes CASSPFMGQGCHEQYF.